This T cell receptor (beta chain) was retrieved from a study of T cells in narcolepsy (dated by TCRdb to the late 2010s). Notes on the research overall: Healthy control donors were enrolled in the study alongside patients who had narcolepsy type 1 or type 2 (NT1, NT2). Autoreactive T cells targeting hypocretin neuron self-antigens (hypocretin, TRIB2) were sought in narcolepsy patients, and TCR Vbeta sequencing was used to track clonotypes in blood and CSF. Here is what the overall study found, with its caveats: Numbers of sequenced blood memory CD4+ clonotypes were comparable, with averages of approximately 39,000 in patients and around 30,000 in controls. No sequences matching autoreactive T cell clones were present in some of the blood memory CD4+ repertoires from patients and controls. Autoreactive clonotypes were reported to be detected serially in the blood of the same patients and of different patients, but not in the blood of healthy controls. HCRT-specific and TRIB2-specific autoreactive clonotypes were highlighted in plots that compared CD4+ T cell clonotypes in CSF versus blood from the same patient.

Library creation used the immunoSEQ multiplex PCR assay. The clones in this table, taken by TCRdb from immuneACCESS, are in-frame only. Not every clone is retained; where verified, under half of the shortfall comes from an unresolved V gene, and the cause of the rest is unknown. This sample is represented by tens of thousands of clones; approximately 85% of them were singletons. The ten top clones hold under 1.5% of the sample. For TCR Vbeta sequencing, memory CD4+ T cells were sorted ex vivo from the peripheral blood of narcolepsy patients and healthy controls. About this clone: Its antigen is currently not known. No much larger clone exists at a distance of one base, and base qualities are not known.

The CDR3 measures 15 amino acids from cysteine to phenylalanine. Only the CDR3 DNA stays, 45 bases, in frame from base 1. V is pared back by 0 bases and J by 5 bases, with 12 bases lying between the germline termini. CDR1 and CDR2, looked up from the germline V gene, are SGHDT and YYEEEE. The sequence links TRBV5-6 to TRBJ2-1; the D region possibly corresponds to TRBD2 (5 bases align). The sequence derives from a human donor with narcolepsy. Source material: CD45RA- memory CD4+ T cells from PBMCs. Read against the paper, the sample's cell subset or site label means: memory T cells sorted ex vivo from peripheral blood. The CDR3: CASSLDPGSNNEQFF. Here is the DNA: TGTGCCAGCAGCTTGGATCCGGGATCGAACAATGAGCAGTTCTTC.